This T cell receptor (beta chain) was recovered during a study of blood T cell repertoires in COVID-19. Method: immunoSEQ multiplex PCR; TCRdb's copy keeps in-frame clones and lacks some. The table lists around 260,000 clones, 80% to 90% of them singletons. This CDR3 is 15 amino acids long. Germline lookup yields CDR1 ENHRY and CDR2 SYGVKD. V shed 6 bases and J 1 base; nucleotides not matched to a gene: 6. The V gene is TRBV10-3, the J gene TRBJ2-3; TRBD2 agrees at 8 bases. This TCR was recovered from a man aged 25 to 40 with acute COVID-19. The sequenced material came from PBMCs or T cells enriched from blood (not recorded which). The CDR3 sequence is CAIRVAGRGTDTQYF. The CDR3 nucleotides are TGTGCCATCAGGGTAGCGGGAAGGGGCACAGATACGCAGTATTTT.